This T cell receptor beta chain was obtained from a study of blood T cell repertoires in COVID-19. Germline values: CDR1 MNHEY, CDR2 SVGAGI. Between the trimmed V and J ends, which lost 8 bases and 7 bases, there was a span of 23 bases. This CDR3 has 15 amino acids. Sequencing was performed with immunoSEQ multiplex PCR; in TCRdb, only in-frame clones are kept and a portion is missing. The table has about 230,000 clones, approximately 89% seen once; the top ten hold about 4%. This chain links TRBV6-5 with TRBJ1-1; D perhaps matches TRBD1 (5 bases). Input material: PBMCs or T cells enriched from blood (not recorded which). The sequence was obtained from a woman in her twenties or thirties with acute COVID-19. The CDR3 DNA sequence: TGTGCCAGCCGGGGGAACCAGGCCCGCGGGAATGAAGCTTTCTTT. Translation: CASRGNQARGNEAFF.